This TCR beta chain was recorded in a study of T cell responses to AZD1222 COVID-19 vaccine. The CDR3 covers 15 residues. Germline V lookup: CDR1 SGHTA, CDR2 FQGNSA. After removal of 3 bases from V and 5 bases from J, the junction contained 7 bases not matched to a gene. Libraries were prepared by immunoSEQ multiplex PCR; TCRdb keeps only in-frame clonotypes and omits some of them. Here the sample spans roughly 110,000 clones, 80% to 90% being singletons. The chain recombines TRBV7-2 with TRBJ2-7; 10 bases map to TRBD1. The clonotype was recovered from an adult in good health. The material sequenced was peripheral blood, taken on day 0 of AZD1222 vaccination. The CDR3 coding sequence is TGTGCCAGCAGCTTGTCCGGGACAGGGGTGCACGAGCAGTACTTC. It yields the protein CASSLSGTGVHEQYF.